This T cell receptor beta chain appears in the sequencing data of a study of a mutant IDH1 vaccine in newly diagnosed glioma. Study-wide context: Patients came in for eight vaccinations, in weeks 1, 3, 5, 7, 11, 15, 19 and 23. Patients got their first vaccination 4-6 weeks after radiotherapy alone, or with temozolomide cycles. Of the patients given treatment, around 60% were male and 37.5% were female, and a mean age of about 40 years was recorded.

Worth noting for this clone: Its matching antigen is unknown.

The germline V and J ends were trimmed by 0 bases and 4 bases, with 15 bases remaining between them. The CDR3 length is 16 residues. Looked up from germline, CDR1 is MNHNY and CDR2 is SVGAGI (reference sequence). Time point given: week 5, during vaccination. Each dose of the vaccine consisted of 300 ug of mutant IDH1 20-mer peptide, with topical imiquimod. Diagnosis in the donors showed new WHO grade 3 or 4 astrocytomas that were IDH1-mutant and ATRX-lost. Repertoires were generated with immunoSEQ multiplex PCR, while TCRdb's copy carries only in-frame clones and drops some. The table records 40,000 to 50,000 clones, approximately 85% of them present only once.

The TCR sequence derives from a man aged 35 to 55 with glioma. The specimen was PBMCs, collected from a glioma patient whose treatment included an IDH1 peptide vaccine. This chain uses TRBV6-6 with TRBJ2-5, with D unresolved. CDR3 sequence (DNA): TGTGCCAGCAGTTACTCGACGGTGGGCCCCGGAGAGACCCAGTACTTC. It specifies CASSYSTVGPGETQYF.